The entry below gives a single TCR beta chain sequence along with its context. Antigen: not known. Repertoires were generated with immunoSEQ multiplex PCR, while TCRdb's copy carries only in-frame clones and drops some. Here the sample spans approximately 170,000 clones, roughly 92% being singletons. This CDR3 has 15 amino acids. Germline CDR1 reads SGHTA; CDR2 reads FQGNSA. Trimming removed 8 bases from V and 5 bases from J; junction bases left unmatched: 11. This sample was included in a study of T cell responses to AZD1222 COVID-19 vaccine. Study-wide points: Baseline serology detected seropositivity in only a handful of AZD1222 recipients. Close to half of spike-specific TCRs reportedly recognize unmutated variant regions. Spike-wide vaccine-associated CD4 TCRs dominated at 160-218 and 743-854.

The receptor was isolated from an adult who received the AZD1222 COVID-19 vaccine. J is TRBJ2-1 and V is TRBV7-2, with 8 bases lining up with TRBD2. The sequencing used peripheral blood, collected 28 days after the second AZD1222 dose. CDR3 coding DNA: TGTGCCAGCCGCATCGGGGGGGGCAACGACAATGAGCAGTTCTTC. It translates to CASRIGGGNDNEQFF. The whole variable domain, remainder taken from reference TRBV7-2 and TRBJ2-1, is GAGVSQSPSNKVTEKGKDVELRCDPISGHTALYWYRQSLGQGLEFLIYFQGNSAPDKSGLPSDRFSAERTGGSVSTLTIQRTQQEDSAVYLCASRIGGGNDNEQFFGPGTRLTVL.